The 2 T cell receptor beta chains below come from one sample, sequenced in a study of blood T cell repertoires in COVID-19. Method: immunoSEQ multiplex PCR; TCRdb's copy keeps in-frame clones and lacks some. The data contain roughly 260,000 clones, about nine tenths of them singletons. Specimen: peripheral blood. Every receptor here comes from a middle-aged man who had recovered from COVID-19.

This clone was detected only once. This chain uses TRBV7-9 with TRBJ2-1, with D perhaps matching TRBD1 (7 bases). Germline CDR1 SEHNR, CDR2 FQNEAQ (reference sequence). Trimming took off 6 bases at V and 9 bases at J, with 12 bases between the two ends. This CDR3 contains 12 residues. The CDR3 is CASSGGGGEQFF. Here the CDR3 DNA reads TGTGCCAGCAGTGGAGGGGGCGGTGAGCAGTTCTTC.

This clone was detected only once. The rearrangement uses TRBV6-1 and TRBJ1-3, with 7 bases lining up with TRBD1. The CDR3 has 16 residues. V dropped 4 bases and J dropped 0; count of bases not matched to a gene: 6. Germline CDR1 MNHNS, CDR2 SASEGT. The CDR3 sequence is CASSVFGDSSGNTIYF. The CDR3 DNA sequence: TGTGCCAGCAGTGTTTTTGGGGACAGCTCTGGAAACACCATATATTTT.